This T cell receptor beta chain appears in the sequencing data of a study of T cells in Graves' hyperthyroidism and ophthalmopathy (dated by TCRdb to between 2018 and 2021). Context from the whole study: A discovery cohort of about a hundred patients, roughly 40 with Graves' ophthalmopathy and over 55 with stable Graves' hyperthyroidism, was used to find distinguishing TCR V-J signatures. An independent validation cohort of 18 to 20 hyperthyroidism patients and about 16 patients who later progressed to ophthalmopathy tested prospective prediction of ophthalmopathy. For training and testing, the 80 to 100 patients in the discovery cohort were randomly divided in a 7:3 ratio. The study also compared thyroid tissue and blood T-cell repertoires from more than five Graves' hyperthyroidism patients. Once sampling was done, hyperthyroidism patients were given methimazole at a starting dose of 30 mg daily, whereas ophthalmopathy patients were given high-dose intravenous methylprednisolone. TCR Vbeta CDR3 sequencing of 130 to 150 peripheral blood samples (about 45 ophthalmopathy, approximately 80 hyperthyroidism and some 17 progressor patients) is reported in the paper. The full study reports these points: Ophthalmopathy was separated from stable hyperthyroidism by a 13 V-J signature model, with 85% to 90% sensitivity and roughly 84% specificity obtained in cross-validation and 80%/75% obtained in testing. Most expanded thyroid clonotypes (frequency above 0.001) were also detected in blood, suggesting blood repertoires may reflect thyroid immune responses. In validation, progression to ophthalmopathy was predicted by the model with 65% to 71% sensitivity and about 72% specificity, a median of approximately 6.5 months before onset. No statistical method was used to fix the sample size in advance, and group allocation was not hidden from the investigators.

Patients with uncontrolled infections, other autoimmune diseases, pregnancy or lactation were excluded. Diagnoses were established on the basis of clinical symptoms, serum thyroxine and TRAb, thyroid ultrasound, and orbital computed tomography. Trizol reagent was used to extract total RNA, and RNA quality was then checked on an Agilent 2100 Bioanalyzer. Amplification of TCR beta CDR3 regions was carried out from RNA transcripts. A first-round RT-PCR of the TCR CDR3 used the HTBI primer set with the Qiagen OneStep RT-PCR kit. Libraries were constructed in a second round of multiplex PCR, after which size selection and purification were performed. The libraries were sequenced on an Illumina HiSeq2000 using paired-end 100 bp reads. Regarding the original processing steps: SOAPnuke was used to process the raw data, removing reads that contained adapters or uncalled bases, had a mean Phred below 15, or lacked an exact match to the constant primer or identifier. COPE v1.2.5 was used to merge high-quality paired reads, and clonotypes were defined as unique nucleotide sequences. MiTCR v1.1 was used to align the clonotypes against IMGT TRBV, TRBD and TRBJ reference segments. Only V-J combinations with frequency above 0.0001, covering roughly 99% of repertoires, were analysed. The TCS score was defined as F50 (clonal expansion) divided by E x V (chaos), with BLOSUM62-based TCRdist calculated between CDR3 peptides within each V-J. Welch's t-statistics and random forest reduced around 520 V-J features to 10 to 15, which were used in a naive Bayes classifier (R e1071). The similarity between thyroid and blood repertoires was quantified using the Morisita-Horn index. TCRdb ran its own pipeline on the public reads, namely fastp trimming at Q25 and MiXCR clone calling, and kept in-frame beta chains. Each entry is one CDR3 protein sequence, shown with its most common DNA and genes. These V and J calls rely on TCRdb rather than the paper's analysis. The sample table records 450,000 to 700,000 distinct CDR3 sequences; more than 45% of these occur just once. Jointly, the top ten make up roughly 20% of the sample.

This clonotype was found many times. No antigen is known for it. The sample holds no much larger clone one base away, and base qualities are not on file. For CDR1 and CDR2, the germline V gene lists SQVTM and ANQGSEA. The CDR3 goes from the cysteine to the phenylalanine over 12 residues. CDR3 DNA is the only sequence kept; it has 36 bases, read in frame from the first base. A distance of 7 bases separates the germline ends of V and J, which lose 4 bases and 0 bases respectively. The receptor chain draws on TRBV29-1 and TRBJ2-7; too little of a D gene remains to name it. This TCR came from an adult woman with Graves' disease, either hyperthyroidism or ophthalmopathy (not recorded which). Sequencing was done on a sample of peripheral blood or thyroid tissue (not recorded which). The sequenced DNA is TGCAGCGTTGGCACTGGCTCCTACGAGCAGTACTTC. Translation gives CSVGTGSYEQYF.